A selection of T cell receptor beta chains follows, all from one sample in a study of blood T cell repertoires in COVID-19. TCRdb's table, derived via immunoSEQ multiplex PCR, lists solely in-frame clones and lacks some. The sample contains about 74,000 clones, 70% to 80% of which appear only once. Sequenced: peripheral blood. These TCRs come from a man aged 65 to 85 with acute or convalescent COVID-19. Both conserved end residues are part of each CDR3. A D gene is named only where the DNA matches it firmly. The size entry is marked missing in some rows and otherwise reads once, few, many or a size class.

D,J,size,V,CDR3,DNA
-,TRBJ2-5,once,TRBV7-7,CASSFGGRGQETQYF,TGTGCTAGCAGTTTCGGGGGTAGGGGCCAAGAGACCCAGTACTTC
-,TRBJ2-3,-,TRBV4-2,CASSQEPDFYTQYF,TGTGCCAGCAGCCAAGAACCGGACTTCTATACGCAGTATTTT
TRBD1,TRBJ2-7,few,TRBV7-2,CASSLGTGVYEQYF,TGTGCCAGCAGCTTAGGGACAGGGGTCTACGAGCAGTACTTC
TRBD1,TRBJ2-2,-,TRBV7-3,CASSLGTGDTGELFF,TGTGCCAGCAGCTTAGGGACAGGGGACACCGGGGAGCTGTTTTTT
-,TRBJ2-6,-,TRBV6-5,CASRSYSGANVLTF,TGTGCCAGCCGGAGTTACTCTGGGGCCAACGTCCTGACTTTC
TRBD2,TRBJ2-3,-,TRBV6-1,CASSELFASRGGTDTQYF,TGTGCCAGCAGTGAACTATTTGCGTCCCGGGGGGGCACAGATACGCAGTATTTT
-,TRBJ2-2,-,TRBV2,CASSEALRAGGELFF,TGTGCCAGCAGTGAAGCGCTTCGAGCAGGCGGGGAGCTGTTTTTT
-,TRBJ1-2,-,TRBV4-1,CASSQDRSGFGYTF,TGCGCCAGCAGCCAAGATCGGTCAGGGTTTGGCTACACCTTC
-,TRBJ2-3,-,TRBV3-1/TRBV3-2,CASAGGRGSTQYF,TGTGCCTCGGCAGGGGGCCGCGGGAGTACGCAGTATTTT
-,TRBJ2-2,-,TRBV7-3,CASSLQAPNTGELFF,TGTGCCAGCAGCCTGCAAGCCCCGAACACCGGGGAGCTGTTTTTT
-,TRBJ1-5,-,TRBV3-1/TRBV3-2,CASSHGGLNQPQHF,TGTGCCAGCAGCCATGGGGGCCTCAATCAGCCCCAGCATTTT
-,TRBJ1-5,-,TRBV7-6,CASSLASGLNQPQHF,TGTGCCAGCAGCTTAGCATCAGGGCTCAATCAGCCCCAGCATTTT
-,TRBJ1-1,once,TRBV11-3,CASSLGSRSGLEAEAFF,TGTGCCAGCAGCTTAGGAAGTAGGTCAGGGCTTGAAGCTGAAGCTTTCTTT
-,TRBJ1-5,-,TRBV18,CASSPDNHDQPQHF,TGTGCCAGCTCACCTGACAACCACGATCAGCCCCAGCATTTT
-,TRBJ2-7,-,TRBV7-2,CASSLEYPGTYEQYF,TGTGCCAGCAGCTTAGAGTATCCAGGCACCTACGAGCAGTACTTC
TRBD1,TRBJ2-1,-,TRBV5-5,CASSLQGAEEQFF,TGTGCCAGCAGCTTGCAGGGGGCGGAGGAGCAGTTCTTC
-,TRBJ2-5,-,TRBV6-5,CASSYISQETQYF,TGTGCCAGCAGTTACATTAGCCAAGAGACCCAGTACTTC
-,TRBJ1-1,-,TRBV11-1,CASSLISRTEAFF,TGTGCCAGCAGCTTAATTAGCCGGACTGAAGCTTTCTTT
-,TRBJ1-1,once,TRBV18,CASYFGHNTEAFF,TGTGCCAGCTACTTCGGACACAACACTGAAGCTTTCTTT
-,TRBJ1-5,-,TRBV6-6,CASRRDSNQPQHF,TGTGCCAGCAGGCGGGACAGCAATCAGCCCCAGCATTTT
TRBD2,TRBJ2-1,once,TRBV16,CASSQSGLAGNNEQFF,TGTGCCAGCAGCCAATCGGGACTAGCGGGAAACAATGAGCAGTTCTTC
TRBD1,TRBJ2-3,-,TRBV7-3,CASSYSGTGEAQYF,TGTGCCAGCAGCTACTCCGGGACAGGGGAGGCGCAGTATTTT
-,TRBJ2-3,few,TRBV19,CASSIGGGYTDTQYF,TGTGCCAGTAGTATAGGCGGCGGATACACAGATACGCAGTATTTT
TRBD2,TRBJ2-1,-,TRBV7-2,CASSPVGSGSYEQFF,TGTGCCAGCAGCCCAGTCGGTAGCGGGAGCTATGAGCAGTTCTTC
TRBD2,TRBJ2-1,-,TRBV11-2,CASRKGALADYNEQFF,TGTGCCAGCAGGAAGGGCGCACTAGCGGACTACAATGAGCAGTTCTTC
-,TRBJ1-1,-,TRBV5-1,CASSFVSSDTEAFF,TGCGCCAGCAGCTTCGTTAGTTCGGACACTGAAGCTTTCTTT
-,TRBJ1-1,-,TRBV12-3/TRBV12-4,CASTTRQYTEAFF,TGTGCCAGCACCACCCGACAGTACACTGAAGCTTTCTTT
TRBD1,TRBJ1-2,-,TRBV6-1,CASSEALPAAGGYYGYTF,TGTGCCAGCAGTGAAGCGCTTCCCGCGGCAGGGGGTTACTATGGCTACACCTTC
-,TRBJ2-1,-,TRBV19,CASSIRAGYDEQFF,TGTGCCAGTAGTATAAGGGCGGGATACGACGAGCAGTTCTTC
TRBD2,TRBJ2-3,few,TRBV6-4,CASSDLAGADTQYF,TGTGCCAGCAGTGATCTAGCGGGAGCAGATACGCAGTATTTT
-,TRBJ1-1,few,TRBV5-1,CASSLAGDTGYGTEAFF,TGCGCCAGCAGCTTGGCCGGGGACACAGGGTACGGGACTGAAGCTTTCTTT
-,TRBJ1-1,-,TRBV5-1,CASSLEGRGGTEAFF,TGCGCCAGCAGCTTGGAGGGCAGGGGAGGGACTGAAGCTTTCTTT
TRBD1,TRBJ2-4,-,TRBV4-2,CASSPGTGKNIQYF,TGTGCCAGCAGCCCCGGGACAGGGAAAAACATTCAGTACTTC
-,TRBJ1-2,few,TRBV18,CASSRDTALYGYTF,TGTGCCAGCTCTCGGGACACCGCTCTGTATGGCTACACCTTC
-,TRBJ2-7,-,TRBV20-1,CRASGSYEQYF,TGCAGGGCCTCGGGTTCCTACGAGCAGTACTTC
-,TRBJ2-5,few,TRBV11-1,CASSLVASGTQYF,TGTGCCAGCAGCTTAGTGGCTTCAGGGACCCAGTACTTC
-,TRBJ1-4,-,TRBV28,CASSPHITTNEKLFF,TGTGCCAGCAGTCCCCACATCACAACTAATGAAAAACTGTTTTTT
TRBD1,TRBJ2-7,-,TRBV27,CASSLSGTVLYEQYF,TGTGCCAGCAGTTTATCAGGGACAGTCCTCTACGAGCAGTACTTC
-,TRBJ2-7,-,TRBV3-1/TRBV3-2,CASSQGPGSQNEQYF,TGTGCCAGCAGCCAAGGTCCCGGGAGTCAAAACGAGCAGTACTTC
-,TRBJ1-1,-,TRBV19,CASTEDTWNTEAFF,TGTGCCAGTACCGAGGACACCTGGAACACTGAAGCTTTCTTT
-,TRBJ2-2,-,TRBV9,CASSVLPEGGTGELFF,TGTGCCAGCAGCGTACTCCCGGAGGGTGGGACCGGGGAGCTGTTTTTT
-,TRBJ2-5,-,TRBV28,CASSFLEGRGSETQYF,TGTGCCAGCAGTTTTTTGGAAGGTCGGGGGAGTGAGACCCAGTACTTC
TRBD2,TRBJ2-1,once,TRBV24-1,CATSDLGLAGGYEQFF,TGTGCCACCAGTGATTTGGGGCTAGCGGGAGGTTATGAGCAGTTCTTC
-,TRBJ1-4,-,TRBV5-4,CASSLPDAEKLFF,TGTGCCAGCAGCCTCCCCGATGCGGAAAAACTGTTTTTT
-,TRBJ2-7,-,TRBV28,CASSRFQVEQYF,TGTGCCAGCAGCCGATTCCAGGTGGAGCAGTACTTC
TRBD2,TRBJ2-1,-,TRBV5-5,CASSLALTSGPWQFF,TGTGCCAGCAGCTTAGCCCTTACTAGCGGTCCCTGGCAGTTCTTC
TRBD2,TRBJ2-2,few,TRBV3-1/TRBV3-2,CASSQEGRTRVANTGELFF,TGTGCCAGCAGCCAAGAAGGGAGGACTAGAGTCGCGAACACCGGGGAGCTGTTTTTT
-,TRBJ2-5,once,TRBV9,CASSLETRWETQYF,TGTGCCAGCAGCCTTGAGACTAGGTGGGAGACCCAGTACTTC